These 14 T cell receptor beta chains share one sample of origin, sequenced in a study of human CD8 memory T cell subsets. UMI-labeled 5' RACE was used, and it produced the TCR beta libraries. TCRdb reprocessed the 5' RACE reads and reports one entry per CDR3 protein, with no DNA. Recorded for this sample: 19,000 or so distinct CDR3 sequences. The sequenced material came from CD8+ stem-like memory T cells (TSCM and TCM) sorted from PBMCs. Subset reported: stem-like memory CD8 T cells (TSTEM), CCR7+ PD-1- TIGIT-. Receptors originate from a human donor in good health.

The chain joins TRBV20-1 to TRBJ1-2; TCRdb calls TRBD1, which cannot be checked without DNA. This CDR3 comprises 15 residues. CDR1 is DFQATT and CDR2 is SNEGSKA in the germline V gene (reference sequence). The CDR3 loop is CSARDFQGDDYGYTF.

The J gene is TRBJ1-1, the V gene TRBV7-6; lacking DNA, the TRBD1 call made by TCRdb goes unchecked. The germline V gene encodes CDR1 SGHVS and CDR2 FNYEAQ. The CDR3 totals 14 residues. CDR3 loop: CASRLDRLDTEAFF.

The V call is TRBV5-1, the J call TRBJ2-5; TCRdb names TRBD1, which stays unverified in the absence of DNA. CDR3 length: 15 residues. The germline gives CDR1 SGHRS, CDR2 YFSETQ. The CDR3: CASSFSGQGEETQYF.

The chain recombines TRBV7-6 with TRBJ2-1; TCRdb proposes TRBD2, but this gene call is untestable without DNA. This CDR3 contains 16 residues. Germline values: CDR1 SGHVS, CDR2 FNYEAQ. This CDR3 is CASSLYSGRSYNEQFF. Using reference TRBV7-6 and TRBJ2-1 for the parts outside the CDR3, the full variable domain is GAGVSQSPRYKVTKRGQDVALRCDPISGHVSLYWYRQALGQGPEFLTYFNYEAQQDKSGLPNDRFSAERPEGSISTLTIQRTEQRDSAMYRCASSLYSGRSYNEQFFGPGTRLTVL.

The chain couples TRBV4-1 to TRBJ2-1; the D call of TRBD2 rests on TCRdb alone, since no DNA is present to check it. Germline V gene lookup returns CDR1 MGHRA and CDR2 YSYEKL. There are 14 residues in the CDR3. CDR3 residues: CASSQLEVGIEQFF.

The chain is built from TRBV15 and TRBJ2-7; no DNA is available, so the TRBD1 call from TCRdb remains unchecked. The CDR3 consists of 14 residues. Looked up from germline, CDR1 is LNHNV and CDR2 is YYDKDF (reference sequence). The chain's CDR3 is CATSDRQQPYEQYF.

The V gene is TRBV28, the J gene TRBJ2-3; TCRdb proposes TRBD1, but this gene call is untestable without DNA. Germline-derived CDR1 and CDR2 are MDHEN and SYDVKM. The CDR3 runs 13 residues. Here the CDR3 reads CASSRTGSDTQYF.

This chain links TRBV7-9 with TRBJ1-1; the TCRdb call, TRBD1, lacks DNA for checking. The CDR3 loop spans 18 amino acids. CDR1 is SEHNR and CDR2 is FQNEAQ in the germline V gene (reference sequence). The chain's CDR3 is CASSRNSGTGGYGTEAFF. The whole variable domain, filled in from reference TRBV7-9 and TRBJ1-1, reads DTGVSQNPRHKITKRGQNVTFRCDPISEHNRLYWYRQTLGQGPEFLTYFQNEAQLEKSRLLSDRFSAERPKGSFSTLEIQRTEQGDSAMYLCASSRNSGTGGYGTEAFFGQGTRLTVV.

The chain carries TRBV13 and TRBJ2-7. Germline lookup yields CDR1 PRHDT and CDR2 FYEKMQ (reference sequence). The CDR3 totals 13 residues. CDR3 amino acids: CASSPDRGSEQYF.

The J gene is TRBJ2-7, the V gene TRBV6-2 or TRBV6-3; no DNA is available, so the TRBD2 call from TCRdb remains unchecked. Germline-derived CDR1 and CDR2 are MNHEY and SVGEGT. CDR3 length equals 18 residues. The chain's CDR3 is CASSYSLAGGRSSYEQYF.

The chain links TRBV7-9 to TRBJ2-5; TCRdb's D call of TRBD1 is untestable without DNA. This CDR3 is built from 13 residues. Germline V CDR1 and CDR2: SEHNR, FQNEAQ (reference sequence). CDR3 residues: CASSSTDQETQYF.

The CDR3 loop is CASSLQGAVEPQHF. The V call is TRBV7-9, the J call TRBJ1-5; TCRdb proposes TRBD1, but this gene call is untestable without DNA. Germline V gives CDR1 SEHNR, CDR2 FQNEAQ (reference sequence). The CDR3 spans 14 residues.

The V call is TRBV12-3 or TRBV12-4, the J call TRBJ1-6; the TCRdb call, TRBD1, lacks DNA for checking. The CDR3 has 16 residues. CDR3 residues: CASRNTGGVHNSPLHF.

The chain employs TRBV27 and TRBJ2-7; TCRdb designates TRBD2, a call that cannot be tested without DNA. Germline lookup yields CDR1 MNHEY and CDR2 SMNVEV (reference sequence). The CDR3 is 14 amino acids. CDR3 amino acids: CASSFGGPSGPGYF.